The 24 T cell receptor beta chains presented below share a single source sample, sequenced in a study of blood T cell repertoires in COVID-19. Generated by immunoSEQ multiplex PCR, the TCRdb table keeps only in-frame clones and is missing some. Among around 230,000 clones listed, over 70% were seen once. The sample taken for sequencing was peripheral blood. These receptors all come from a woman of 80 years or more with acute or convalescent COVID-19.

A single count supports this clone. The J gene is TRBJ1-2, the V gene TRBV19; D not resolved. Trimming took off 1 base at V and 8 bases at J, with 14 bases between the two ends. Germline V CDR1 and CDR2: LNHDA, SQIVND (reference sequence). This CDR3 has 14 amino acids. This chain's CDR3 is CASSIGERGRGYTF. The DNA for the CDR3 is TGTGCCAGTAGTATAGGCGAACGCGGAAGGGGCTACACCTTC.

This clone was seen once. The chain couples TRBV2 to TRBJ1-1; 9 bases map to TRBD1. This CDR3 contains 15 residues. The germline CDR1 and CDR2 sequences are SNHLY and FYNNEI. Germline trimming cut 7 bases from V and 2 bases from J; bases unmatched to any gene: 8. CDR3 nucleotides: TGTGCCAGCATTACCGGACAGGGGTTCAACACTGAAGCTTTCTTT. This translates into CASITGQGFNTEAFF.

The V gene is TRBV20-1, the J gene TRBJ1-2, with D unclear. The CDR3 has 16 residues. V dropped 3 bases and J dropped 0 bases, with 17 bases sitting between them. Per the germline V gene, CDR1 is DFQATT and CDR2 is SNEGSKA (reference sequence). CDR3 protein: CSASLLFAGSNYGYTF. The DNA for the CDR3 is TGCAGTGCTAGTCTACTGTTCGCGGGATCTAACTATGGCTACACCTTC.

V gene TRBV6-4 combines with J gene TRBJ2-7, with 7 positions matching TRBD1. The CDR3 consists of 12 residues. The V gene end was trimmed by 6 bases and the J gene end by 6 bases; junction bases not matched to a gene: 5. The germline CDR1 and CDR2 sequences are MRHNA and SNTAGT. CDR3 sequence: CASRDNRGEQYF. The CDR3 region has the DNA TGTGCCAGCAGGGATAACAGGGGCGAGCAGTACTTC.

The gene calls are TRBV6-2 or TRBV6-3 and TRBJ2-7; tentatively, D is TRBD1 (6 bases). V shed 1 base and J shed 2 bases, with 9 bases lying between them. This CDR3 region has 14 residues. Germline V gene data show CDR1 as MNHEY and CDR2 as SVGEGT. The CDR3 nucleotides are TGTGCCAGCAGTTACTTACAGGGAGCCTACGAGCAGTACTTC. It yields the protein CASSYLQGAYEQYF.

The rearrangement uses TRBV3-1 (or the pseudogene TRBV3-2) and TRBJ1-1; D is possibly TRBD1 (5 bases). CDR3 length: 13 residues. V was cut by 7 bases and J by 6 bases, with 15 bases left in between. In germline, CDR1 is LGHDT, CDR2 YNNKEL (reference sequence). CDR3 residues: CASTQLGAAEAFF. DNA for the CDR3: TGTGCCAGCACCCAGCTTGGGGCGGCTGAAGCTTTCTTT.

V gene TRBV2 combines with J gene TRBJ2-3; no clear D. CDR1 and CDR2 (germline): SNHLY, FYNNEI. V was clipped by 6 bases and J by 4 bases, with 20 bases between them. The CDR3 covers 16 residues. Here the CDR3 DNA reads TGTGCCAGCAGGGTGGCTGGCGTTCTGGGCCCAGATACGCAGTATTTT. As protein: CASRVAGVLGPDTQYF. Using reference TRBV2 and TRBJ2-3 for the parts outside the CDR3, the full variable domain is EPEVTQTPSHQVTQMGQEVILRCVPISNHLYFYWYRQILGQKVEFLVSFYNNEISEKSEIFDDQFSVERPDGSNFTLKIRSTKLEDSAMYFCASRVAGVLGPDTQYFGPGTRLTVL.

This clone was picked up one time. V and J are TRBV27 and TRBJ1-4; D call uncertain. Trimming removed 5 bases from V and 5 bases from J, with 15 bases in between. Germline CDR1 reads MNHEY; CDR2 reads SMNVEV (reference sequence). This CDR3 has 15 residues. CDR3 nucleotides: TGTGCCAGCAGTACAGAGGAGGCGGGAAATGAAAAACTGTTTTTT. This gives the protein CASSTEEAGNEKLFF.

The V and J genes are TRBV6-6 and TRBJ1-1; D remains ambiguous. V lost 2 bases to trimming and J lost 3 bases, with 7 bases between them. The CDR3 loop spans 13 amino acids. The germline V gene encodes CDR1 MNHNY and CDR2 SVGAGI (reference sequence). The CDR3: CASSYTRDTEAFF. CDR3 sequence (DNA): TGTGCCAGCAGTTACACTAGAGACACTGAAGCTTTCTTT.

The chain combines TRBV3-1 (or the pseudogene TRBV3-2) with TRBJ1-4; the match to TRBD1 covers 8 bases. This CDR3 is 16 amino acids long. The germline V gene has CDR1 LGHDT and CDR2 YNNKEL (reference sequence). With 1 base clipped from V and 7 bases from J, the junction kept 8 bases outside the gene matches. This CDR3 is CASSQAGGVRREKLFF. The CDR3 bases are TGTGCCAGCAGCCAAGCAGGGGGCGTTCGACGTGAAAAACTGTTTTTT.

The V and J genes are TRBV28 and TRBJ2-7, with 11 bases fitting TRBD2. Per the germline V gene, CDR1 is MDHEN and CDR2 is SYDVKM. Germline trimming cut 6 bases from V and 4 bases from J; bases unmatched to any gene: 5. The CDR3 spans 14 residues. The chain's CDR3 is CASSGTSGSYEQYF. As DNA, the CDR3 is TGTGCCAGCAGCGGTACTAGCGGGAGTTACGAGCAGTACTTC.

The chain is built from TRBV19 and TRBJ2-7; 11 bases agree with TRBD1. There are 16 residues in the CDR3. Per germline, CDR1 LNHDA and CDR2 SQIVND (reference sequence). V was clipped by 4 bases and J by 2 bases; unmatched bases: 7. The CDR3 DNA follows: TGTGCCAGTAGTACTGACGGGACAGGGGGGACCTACGAGCAGTACTTC. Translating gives CASSTDGTGGTYEQYF.

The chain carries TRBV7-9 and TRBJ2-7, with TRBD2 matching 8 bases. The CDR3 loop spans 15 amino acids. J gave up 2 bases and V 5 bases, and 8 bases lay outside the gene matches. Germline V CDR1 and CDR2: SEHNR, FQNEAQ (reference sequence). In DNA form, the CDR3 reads TGTGCCAGCAGCCGACTGACTAGCGTCACCTACGAGCAGTACTTC. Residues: CASSRLTSVTYEQYF.

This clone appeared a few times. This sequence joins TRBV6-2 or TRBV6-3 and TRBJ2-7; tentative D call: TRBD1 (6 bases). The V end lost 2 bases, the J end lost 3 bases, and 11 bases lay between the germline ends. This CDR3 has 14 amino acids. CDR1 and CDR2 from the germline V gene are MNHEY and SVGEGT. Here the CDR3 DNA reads TGTGCCAGCAGTTACGGGACAATTAACTACGAGCAGTACTTC. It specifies CASSYGTINYEQYF.

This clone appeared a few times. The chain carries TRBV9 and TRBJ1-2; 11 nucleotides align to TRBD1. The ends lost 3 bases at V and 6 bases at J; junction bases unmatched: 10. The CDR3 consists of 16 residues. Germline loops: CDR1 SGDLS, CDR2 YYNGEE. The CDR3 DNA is TGTGCCAGCAGCGCGGGTGGACAGGGGGCCGCTGATGGCTACACCTTC. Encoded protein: CASSAGGQGAADGYTF.

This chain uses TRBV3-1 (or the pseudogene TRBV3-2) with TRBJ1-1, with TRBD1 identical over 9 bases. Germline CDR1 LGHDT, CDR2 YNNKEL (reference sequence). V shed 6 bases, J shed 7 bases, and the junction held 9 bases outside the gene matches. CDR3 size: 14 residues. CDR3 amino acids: CASSQRGQGNEAFF. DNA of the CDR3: TGTGCCAGCAGTCAACGGGGACAGGGTAATGAAGCTTTCTTT.

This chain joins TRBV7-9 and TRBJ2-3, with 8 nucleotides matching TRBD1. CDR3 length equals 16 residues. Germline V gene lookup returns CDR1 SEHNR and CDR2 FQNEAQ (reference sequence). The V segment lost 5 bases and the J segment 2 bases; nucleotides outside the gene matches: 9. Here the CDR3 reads CASSPWGQASTDTQYF. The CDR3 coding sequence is TGTGCCAGCAGCCCGTGGGGACAGGCCTCCACAGATACGCAGTATTTT. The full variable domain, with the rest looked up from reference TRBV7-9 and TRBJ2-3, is DTGVSQNPRHKITKRGQNVTFRCDPISEHNRLYWYRQTLGQGPEFLTYFQNEAQLEKSRLLSDRFSAERPKGSFSTLEIQRTEQGDSAMYLCASSPWGQASTDTQYFGPGTRLTVL.

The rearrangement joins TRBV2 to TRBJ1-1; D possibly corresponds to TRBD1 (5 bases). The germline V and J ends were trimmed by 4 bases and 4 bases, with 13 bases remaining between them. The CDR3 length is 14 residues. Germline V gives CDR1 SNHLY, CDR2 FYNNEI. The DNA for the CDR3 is TGTGCCAGCAGTGGATCAGGGAGGGGCACTGAAGCTTTCTTT. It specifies CASSGSGRGTEAFF.

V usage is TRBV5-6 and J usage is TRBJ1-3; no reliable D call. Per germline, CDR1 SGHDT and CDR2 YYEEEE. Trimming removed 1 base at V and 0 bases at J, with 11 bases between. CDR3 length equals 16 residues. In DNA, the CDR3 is TGTGCCAGCAGCTTGAGTGGCGAGGTCTCTGGAAACACCATATATTTT. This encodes CASSLSGEVSGNTIYF.

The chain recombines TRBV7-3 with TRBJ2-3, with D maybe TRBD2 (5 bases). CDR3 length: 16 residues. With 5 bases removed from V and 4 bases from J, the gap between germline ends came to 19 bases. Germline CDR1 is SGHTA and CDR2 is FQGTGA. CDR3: CASSPLRVSEADTQYF. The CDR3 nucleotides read TGTGCCAGCAGCCCGCTCAGAGTTAGCGAGGCAGATACGCAGTATTTT.

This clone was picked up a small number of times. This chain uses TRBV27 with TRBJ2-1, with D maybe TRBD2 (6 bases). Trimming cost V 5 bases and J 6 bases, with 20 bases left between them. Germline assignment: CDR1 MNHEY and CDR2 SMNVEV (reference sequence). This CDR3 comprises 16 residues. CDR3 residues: CASSPRLVHLSNEQFF. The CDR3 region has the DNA TGTGCCAGCAGTCCGCGACTAGTCCACCTTTCCAATGAGCAGTTCTTC.

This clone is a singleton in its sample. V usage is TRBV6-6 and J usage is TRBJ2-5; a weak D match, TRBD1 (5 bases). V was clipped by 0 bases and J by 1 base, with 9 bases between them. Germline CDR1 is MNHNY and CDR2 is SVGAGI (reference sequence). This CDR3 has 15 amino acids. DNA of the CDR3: TGTGCCAGCAGTTACTCCAGGGCGACCCAAGAGACCCAGTACTTC. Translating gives CASSYSRATQETQYF.

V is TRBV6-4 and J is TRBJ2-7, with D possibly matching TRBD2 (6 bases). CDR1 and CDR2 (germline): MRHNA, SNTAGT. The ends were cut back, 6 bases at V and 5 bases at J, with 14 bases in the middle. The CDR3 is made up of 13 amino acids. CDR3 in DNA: TGTGCCAGCAGAGCAGGAGGGACCCACGAGCAGTACTTC. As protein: CASRAGGTHEQYF.

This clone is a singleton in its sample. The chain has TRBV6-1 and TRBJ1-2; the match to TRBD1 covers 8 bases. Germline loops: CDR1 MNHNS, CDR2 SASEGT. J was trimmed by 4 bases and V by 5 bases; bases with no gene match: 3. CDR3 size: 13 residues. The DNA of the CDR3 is TGTGCCAGCAGTTCGACAGGGGTCTATGGCTACACCTTC. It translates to CASSSTGVYGYTF.